These 19 T cell receptor beta chains share one sample of origin, sequenced in a study of control samples from healthy donors and cancer patients. Generated by immunoSEQ multiplex PCR, the TCRdb table keeps only in-frame clones and is missing some. The repertoire consists of about 53,000 clones, with 87% occurring once and the leading ten covering more than 13%. The sequenced sample consisted of PBMCs. These receptors were obtained from a man between 60 and 70 years old with head and neck cancer.

This chain joins TRBV18 and TRBJ1-1; 7 positions match TRBD1. Trimming took 5 bases from V and 1 from J; bases not matched to a gene: 4. Germline V gene lookup returns CDR1 KGHSH and CDR2 LQKENI. The CDR3 totals 14 residues. CDR3 bases: TGTGCCAGCTCAGAGTACAGGGGGAACACTGAAGCTTTCTTT. Translation gives CASSEYRGNTEAFF. Together with reference TRBV18 and TRBJ1-1, the CDR3 gives the full variable domain: NAGVMQNPRHLVRRRGQEARLRCSPMKGHSHVYWYRQLPEEGLKFMVYLQKENIIDESGMPKERFSAEFPKEGPSILRIQQVVRGDSAAYFCASSEYRGNTEAFFGQGTRLTVV.

The rearrangement uses TRBV29-1 and TRBJ1-1; no clear D. The CDR3 is 13 residues long. V was shortened by 4 bases and J by 1 base, with 10 bases between the two germline ends. In germline, CDR1 is SQVTM, CDR2 ANQGSEA. CDR3 sequence (DNA): TGCAGCGTTGTCAGGATAGAGAACACTGAAGCTTTCTTT. Translation gives CSVVRIENTEAFF.

This clone was detected only once. The rearrangement links TRBV15 to TRBJ1-1; no definite D call. The germline V gene has CDR1 LNHNV and CDR2 YYDKDF (reference sequence). The V end was cut by 3 bases, the J end by 1 base, with 12 bases between. There are 15 residues in the CDR3. This chain's CDR3 is CATSRASDWNTEAFF. In DNA form, the CDR3 reads TGTGCCACCAGCAGGGCGTCGGACTGGAACACTGAAGCTTTCTTT.

DNA of the CDR3: TGTGCCAGCAGTCGAACAACATCCTTCTACAATGAGCAGTTCTTC. Its protein product is CASSRTTSFYNEQFF. This chain uses TRBV6-5 with TRBJ2-1; D remains ambiguous. The CDR3 loop spans 15 amino acids. Germline V CDR1 and CDR2: MNHEY, SVGAGI. Trimming took 5 bases from V and 3 from J, leaving 14 bases between them.

With regard to this clone: This sample also contains other DNA sequences that code for the same CDR3. J is TRBJ2-3 and V is TRBV6-2 or TRBV6-3; unclear D gene. Germline V gene sequence: CDR1 MNHEY, CDR2 SVGEGT. The CDR3 contains 11 residues. Trimming left V 0 bases short and J 7 bases short, with 2 bases between. CDR3 nucleotide sequence: TGTGCCAGCAGTTACTCATATACGCAGTATTTT. Translation gives CASSYSYTQYF.

The chain couples TRBV11-3 to TRBJ1-1; D is perhaps TRBD1 (6 bases). The CDR3 runs to 16 residues. CDR1 is SGHNT and CDR2 is YENEEA in the germline V gene. The V and J ends lost 1 base and 7 bases respectively, with 19 bases between them. CDR3 sequence reads: CASSLARGQLSVEAFF. As DNA, the CDR3 is TGTGCCAGCAGCTTAGCCCGCGGACAGCTTTCGGTTGAAGCTTTCTTT.

The chain joins TRBV30 to TRBJ1-2; TRBD1 matches 7 bases. V lost 2 bases to trimming and J lost 14 bases; unmatched junction nucleotides: 20. CDR1 and CDR2 from the germline V gene are GTSNPN and SVGIG (reference sequence). This CDR3 spans 15 amino acids. The CDR3 DNA reads TGTGCCTGGAGTTTCCCGAACGCCGGGACAGAGCGGTTGACCTTC. Amino acid sequence: CAWSFPNAGTERLTF. Filled out from reference TRBV30 and TRBJ1-2, the complete variable domain reads SQTIHQWPATLVQPVGSPLSLECTVEGTSNPNLYWYRQAAGRGLQLLFYSVGIGQISSEVPQNLSASRPQDRQFILSSKKLLLSDSGFYLCAWSFPNAGTERLTFGSGTRLTVV.

The chain uses TRBV7-2 and TRBJ2-7, with TRBD1 matching over 7 bases. With V trimmed by 5 bases and J by 0 bases, 7 bases remained unmatched. Germline values: CDR1 SGHTA, CDR2 FQGNSA. The CDR3 is 15 amino acids. CDR3 in amino acids: CASSLIGQVSYEQYF. The CDR3 nucleotides are TGTGCCAGCAGCCTCATAGGACAGGTCTCCTACGAGCAGTACTTC.

The chain joins TRBV25-1 to TRBJ2-3, with D perhaps matching TRBD2 (5 bases). With 4 bases removed from V and 6 bases from J, the gap between germline ends came to 5 bases. The germline V gene has CDR1 MGHDK and CDR2 SYGVNS. This CDR3 region has 11 residues. CDR3 amino acids: CASSAGDTQYF. CDR3 DNA: TGTGCCAGCAGTGCGGGGGATACGCAGTATTTT.

This clone was picked up one time. The chain uses TRBV6-6 and TRBJ2-2; D gene unclear. The V gene lost 5 bases and the J gene lost 0 bases, with 10 bases spanning the gap. CDR3 length: 15 amino acids. Per germline, CDR1 MNHNY and CDR2 SVGAGI (reference sequence). CDR3 nucleotides: TGTGCCAGCAGTAGTTTCACGGCGAACACCGGGGAGCTGTTTTTT. Its protein is CASSSFTANTGELFF.

V gene TRBV7-8 combines with J gene TRBJ1-1, with D unclear. This CDR3 contains 15 residues. In germline, CDR1 is SGHVS, CDR2 FQNEAQ. V lost 7 bases and J 9 bases, leaving 24 bases between the germline ends. The CDR3 here is CASISERGQTHKAFF. CDR3 bases: TGTGCCAGCATTTCAGAGAGAGGCCAAACACACAAAGCTTTCTTT.

The chain joins TRBV7-6 to TRBJ2-1, with D possibly TRBD2 on 5 matching bases. The CDR3 runs to 16 residues. The germline V gene encodes CDR1 SGHVS and CDR2 FNYEAQ. V was clipped by 1 base and J by 5 bases, with 15 bases between them. This CDR3 is CASSLEISGAHNEQFF. Written as DNA, the CDR3 is TGTGCCAGCAGCTTAGAAATAAGCGGCGCGCACAATGAGCAGTTCTTC. The whole variable domain, remainder taken from reference TRBV7-6 and TRBJ2-1, is GAGVSQSPRYKVTKRGQDVALRCDPISGHVSLYWYRQALGQGPEFLTYFNYEAQQDKSGLPNDRFSAERPEGSISTLTIQRTEQRDSAMYRCASSLEISGAHNEQFFGPGTRLTVL.

The chain carries TRBV29-1 and TRBJ1-1, with unresolved D. Trimming left V 1 base short and J 4 bases short, with 10 bases between. The CDR3 runs 13 residues. CDR1 and CDR2 (germline): SQVTM, ANQGSEA. The CDR3 DNA reads TGCAGCGTTGAAGGCGAGTTGGTCACTGAAGCTTTCTTT. Translated: CSVEGELVTEAFF.

J is TRBJ2-2 and V is TRBV28; TRBD1 might be the D (6 bases). Germline CDR1 MDHEN, CDR2 SYDVKM. Trimming left V 5 bases short and J 0 bases short, with 13 bases between. This CDR3 has 16 amino acids. DNA for the CDR3: TGTGCCAGCAGTACGGACAGACTCGCGAACACCGGGGAGCTGTTTTTT. Translated, it gives CASSTDRLANTGELFF.

This clone occurred once. The rearrangement links TRBV19 to TRBJ1-2, with a weak D call TRBD1 (5 bases). Germline CDR1 LNHDA, CDR2 SQIVND (reference sequence). Trimming cost V 10 bases and J 8 bases, with 14 bases left between them. CDR3 length: 11 amino acids. In DNA form, the CDR3 reads TGTGCCACCGGGACTTCTGAGGGCTACACCTTC. As protein: CATGTSEGYTF.

This chain uses TRBV29-1 with TRBJ2-1; D ambiguous. The CDR3 consists of 13 residues. Germline V lookup: CDR1 SQVTM, CDR2 ANQGSEA. V dropped 2 bases and J dropped 4 bases, with 9 bases sitting between them. CDR3 in amino acids: CSVEFQRYNEQFF. CDR3 in DNA: TGCAGCGTTGAATTCCAGAGATACAATGAGCAGTTCTTC.

This chain joins TRBV12-3 or TRBV12-4 and TRBJ2-5, with D perhaps matching TRBD1 or TRBD2 (5 bases each). V was pared by 3 bases and J by 7 bases, with 9 bases between. The CDR3 is made up of 12 amino acids. The DNA for the CDR3 is TGTGCCAGCAGTTTGGGGGAACGGACCCAGTACTTC. It codes for CASSLGERTQYF.

The chain recombines TRBV10-3 with TRBJ2-5; 11 nucleotides line up with TRBD1. Looked up from germline, CDR1 is ENHRY and CDR2 is SYGVKD. J lost 5 bases, V lost 3 bases, and 5 bases had no gene match. This CDR3 spans 15 amino acids. CDR3 coding DNA: TGTGCCATCAGTGAACCGGACAGGGGGCGCGAGACCCAGTACTTC. As protein: CAISEPDRGRETQYF.

V gene TRBV5-1 combines with J gene TRBJ1-2; D is unclear. This CDR3 contains 15 residues. Trimming pared 4 bases from V and 5 bases from J, leaving 18 bases between. Germline loops: CDR1 SGHRS, CDR2 YFSETQ. CDR3 protein: CASSPIPGVEYGYTF. The CDR3 DNA reads TGCGCCAGCAGCCCCATACCGGGCGTGGAGTATGGCTACACCTTC.